The 29 T cell receptor beta chains below were found in one sample sequenced in a study of blood T cell repertoires in COVID-19. Clones were read by immunoSEQ multiplex PCR, and TCRdb kept only the in-frame ones, dropping some. The data hold over 200,000 clones, with about 90% observed a single time. The sequencing input was peripheral blood. Every receptor here comes from a man younger than 35 with active or convalescent COVID-19.

This chain links TRBV5-1 with TRBJ1-2, with a weak D call TRBD1 (5 bases). Germline loops: CDR1 SGHRS, CDR2 YFSETQ. The V end lost 0 bases, the J end lost 5 bases, and 11 bases lay between the germline ends. The CDR3 length is 14 residues. The CDR3, as DNA: TGCGCCAGCAGCTTGGAATGGGGCGAGTATGGCTACACCTTC. Encoded protein: CASSLEWGEYGYTF.

The V call is TRBV7-9, the J call TRBJ1-2; D possibly corresponds to TRBD1 (5 bases). The CDR3 totals 14 residues. The V and J ends lost 4 bases and 2 bases respectively, with 11 bases between them. CDR1 is SEHNR, CDR2 FQNEAQ, per germline (reference sequence). The CDR3, as DNA: TGTGCCAGCAGCTCGAGCGGGGCCAACTATGGCTACACCTTC. Translation gives CASSSSGANYGYTF.

The V and J genes are TRBV28 and TRBJ1-3; no firm D call. Germline CDR1 reads MDHEN; CDR2 reads SYDVKM. The CDR3 extends over 15 amino acids. V lost 5 bases and J 0 bases, leaving 11 bases between the germline ends. CDR3 coding DNA: TGTGCCAGCAGTATAGGAGGGATCTCTGGAAACACCATATATTTT. This translates into CASSIGGISGNTIYF.

The V gene is TRBV29-1, the J gene TRBJ2-5; D possibly corresponds to TRBD1 (6 bases). Per the germline V gene, CDR1 is SQVTM and CDR2 is ANQGSEA. V was cut by 3 bases and J by 4 bases, with 9 bases left in between. The CDR3 contains 12 residues. CDR3 sequence: CSVEKGGETQYF. The CDR3 nucleotides read TGCAGCGTTGAGAAAGGGGGAGAGACCCAGTACTTC.

The chain carries TRBV28 and TRBJ2-1; D possibly corresponds to TRBD2 (6 bases). The V end was cut by 6 bases, the J end by 8 bases, with 20 bases between. CDR1 is MDHEN and CDR2 is SYDVKM in the germline V gene. The CDR3 runs 15 residues. The CDR3 region has the DNA TGTGCCAGCAGCCTTCCAAAGGGACTTTCCTATGAGCAGTTCTTC. Translation gives CASSLPKGLSYEQFF.

The rearrangement links TRBV5-1 to TRBJ2-1; D gene unclear. CDR1 and CDR2 (germline): SGHRS, YFSETQ. V was trimmed by 0 bases and J by 7 bases, leaving 11 bases between them. The length of the CDR3 is 14 residues. The CDR3 sequence: CASSLESYGNEQFF. CDR3 DNA sequence: TGCGCCAGCAGCTTGGAGTCGTACGGGAATGAGCAGTTCTTC.

The CDR3 loop is CASRGQRETQYF. The CDR3 DNA reads TGTGCCAGCAGAGGACAGCGGGAGACCCAGTACTTC. The chain couples TRBV28 to TRBJ2-5; a weak D match, TRBD1 (6 bases). The CDR3 extends over 12 amino acids. Germline V lookup: CDR1 MDHEN, CDR2 SYDVKM. Trimming cost V 6 bases and J 5 bases, with 10 bases left between them.

The chain is built from TRBV5-4 and TRBJ2-7, with 12 bases identical to TRBD2. V lost 4 bases, J lost 6 bases, and 11 bases stayed unmatched. CDR3 length: 16 residues. Germline V gene sequence: CDR1 SGHNT, CDR2 YYREEE (reference sequence). Written as DNA, the CDR3 is TGTGCCAGCAGCCCTGGGCCCGAGGGACTAGCGGGCGAGCAGTACTTC. This codes for CASSPGPEGLAGEQYF.

This chain joins TRBV3-1 (or the pseudogene TRBV3-2) and TRBJ2-3, with 15 nucleotides matching TRBD2. The junction had 10 bases not matched to a gene; V was cut back by 5 bases and J by 4 bases. The CDR3 extends over 18 amino acids. CDR1 and CDR2 from the germline V gene are LGHDT and YNNKEL (reference sequence). CDR3 sequence: CASSSIGLAGGGADTQYF. Written as DNA, the CDR3 is TGTGCCAGCAGCTCAATCGGACTAGCGGGAGGGGGCGCAGATACGCAGTATTTT.

V and J are TRBV29-1 and TRBJ2-3, with 10 positions matching TRBD2. In germline, CDR1 is SQVTM, CDR2 ANQGSEA. Trimming cost V 4 bases and J 4 bases; bases outside gene matches: 5. This CDR3 has 14 amino acids. The CDR3 DNA follows: TGCAGCGTTGGGGCTAGCGGGAGCGCAGATACGCAGTATTTT. Translated, it gives CSVGASGSADTQYF.

This sequence joins TRBV5-8 and TRBJ2-4; 11 positions agree with TRBD2. This CDR3 is 17 amino acids long. With 3 bases clipped from V and 3 bases from J, the junction kept 8 bases outside the gene matches. Germline V CDR1 and CDR2: SGHTS, YDEGEE. CDR3 in amino acids: CASSSITSGSNKNIQYF. The CDR3 nucleotides are TGTGCCAGCAGCTCGATAACTAGCGGGAGTAACAAAAACATTCAGTACTTC.

This clone came up a few times. Other DNA sequences from this sample encode an identical CDR3 as well. The chain links TRBV19 to TRBJ1-5, with 7 positions matching TRBD1. Trimming cost V 5 bases and J 2 bases; bases outside gene matches: 0. Per germline, CDR1 LNHDA and CDR2 SQIVND (reference sequence). This CDR3 spans 13 amino acids. The CDR3 DNA is TGTGCCAGTAGTGGGACAGGCAATCAGCCCCAGCATTTT. It codes for CASSGTGNQPQHF. Full variable domain (missing parts from reference TRBV19 and TRBJ1-5): DGGITQSPKYLFRKEGQNVTLSCEQNLNHDAMYWYRQDPGQGLRLIYYSQIVNDFQKGDIAEGYSVSREKKESFPLTVTSAQKNPTAFYLCASSGTGNQPQHFGDGTRLSIL.

The chain employs TRBV5-1 and TRBJ2-2; D is ambiguous. Trimming pared 0 bases from V and 0 bases from J, leaving 9 bases between. Looked up from germline, CDR1 is SGHRS and CDR2 is YFSETQ. CDR3 length: 16 amino acids. The CDR3 spells CASSLVAEPNTGELFF. For the CDR3, the DNA is TGCGCCAGCAGCTTGGTGGCGGAGCCGAACACCGGGGAGCTGTTTTTT.

This clone was seen only a few times. This chain links TRBV19 with TRBJ1-3, with 8 bases fitting TRBD1. CDR3 length: 13 amino acids. Germline V lookup: CDR1 LNHDA, CDR2 SQIVND (reference sequence). After removal of 8 bases from V and 4 bases from J, the junction contained 4 bases not matched to a gene. The CDR3 spells CASGTGPGNTIYF. As DNA, the CDR3 is TGTGCCAGTGGGACAGGTCCCGGAAACACCATATATTTT.

The chain combines TRBV2 with TRBJ1-1; TRBD1 is a possible D gene (5 bases). Looked up from germline, CDR1 is SNHLY and CDR2 is FYNNEI. Between the trimmed V and J ends, which lost 1 base and 1 base, there was a span of 13 bases. This CDR3 has 16 amino acids. CDR3 bases: TGTGCCAGCAGTGAAGAGGCTGGCAGGGCGAACACTGAAGCTTTCTTT. Translation: CASSEEAGRANTEAFF. Based on the CDR3 plus reference TRBV2 and TRBJ1-1, the full variable domain is EPEVTQTPSHQVTQMGQEVILRCVPISNHLYFYWYRQILGQKVEFLVSFYNNEISEKSEIFDDQFSVERPDGSNFTLKIRSTKLEDSAMYFCASSEEAGRANTEAFFGQGTRLTVV.

This chain joins TRBV6-5 and TRBJ1-1, with D perhaps TRBD1 (5 bases). This CDR3 region has 15 residues. V lost 6 bases and J lost 1, with 15 bases in between. The V gene's germline CDR1 is MNHEY and CDR2 SVGAGI. CDR3 region: CASSQGADTNTEAFF. DNA of the CDR3: TGTGCCAGCAGCCAAGGGGCCGATACGAACACTGAAGCTTTCTTT.

The gene calls are TRBV28 and TRBJ1-3, with D uncertain. The CDR3 contains 15 residues. The germline gives CDR1 MDHEN, CDR2 SYDVKM. V gave up 3 bases and J gave up 0 bases, with 9 bases separating them. The CDR3 region is CASSFRERSGNTIYF. In nucleotides, the CDR3 is TGTGCCAGCAGTTTTCGGGAGCGCTCTGGAAACACCATATATTTT.

This sequence joins TRBV7-8 and TRBJ2-5; 11 nucleotides align to TRBD2. Per the germline V gene, CDR1 is SGHVS and CDR2 is FQNEAQ. CDR3 size: 19 residues. The J segment lost 7 bases and the V segment lost 5 bases, leaving 21 bases of the junction unmatched. The CDR3 is CASSKSRVLIAGGPGTQYF. The CDR3 DNA reads TGTGCCAGCAGCAAAAGTCGCGTTCTCATAGCGGGAGGGCCAGGGACCCAGTACTTC.

The rearrangement links TRBV4-3 to TRBJ1-1, with D tentatively TRBD1 (6 bases). Trimming removed 2 bases at V and 3 bases at J, with 10 bases between. The CDR3 totals 14 residues. CDR1 and CDR2 from the germline V gene are LGHNA and YSLEER. The CDR3 is CASSQRGADTEAFF. The CDR3 nucleotides are TGCGCCAGCAGCCAACGGGGGGCGGACACTGAAGCTTTCTTT.

In DNA, the CDR3 is TGTGCCAGCAGCTCCGCGGGGGGCCGAGAGACCCAGTACTTC. This translates into CASSSAGGRETQYF. The rearrangement joins TRBV11-2 to TRBJ2-5, with 8 bases matching TRBD2. V trimming: 4 bases; J trimming: 4 bases; junction bases outside the gene matches: 5. Germline V gene data show CDR1 as SGHAT and CDR2 as FQNNGV. There are 14 residues in the CDR3.

The V and J genes are TRBV7-9 and TRBJ1-4, with 8 bases that match TRBD1. Trimming took 5 bases from V and 12 from J; bases not matched to a gene: 5. CDR1 and CDR2 from the germline V gene are SEHNR and FQNEAQ (reference sequence). This CDR3 is built from 12 residues. The CDR3 sequence: CASSRSTGELFF. CDR3 in DNA: TGTGCCAGCAGCCGATCGACAGGGGAACTGTTTTTT.

The rearrangement uses TRBV10-1 and TRBJ1-3; D ambiguous. Trimming stripped 3 bases from V and 0 bases from J, with 12 bases between. The germline V gene encodes CDR1 WNHNN and CDR2 SYGVQD (reference sequence). CDR3 length: 16 residues. The CDR3, as DNA: TGCGCCAGCAGTGAAAGTGCGGGAGTCTCTGGAAACACCATATATTTT. This codes for CASSESAGVSGNTIYF.

J is TRBJ2-7 and V is TRBV7-9, with 10 positions matching TRBD1. The CDR3 is made up of 15 amino acids. V was pared by 5 bases and J by 4 bases, with 8 bases of the junction left unmatched. Germline V gene sequence: CDR1 SEHNR, CDR2 FQNEAQ (reference sequence). The CDR3 reads CASSRAGTGVYEQYF. In DNA, the CDR3 is TGTGCCAGCAGCCGAGCCGGGACAGGGGTGTACGAGCAGTACTTC.

The rearrangement uses TRBV9 and TRBJ2-3; D unclear. This CDR3 region has 14 residues. The germline V gene encodes CDR1 SGDLS and CDR2 YYNGEE. V was cut by 0 bases and J by 0 bases, with 5 bases left in between. The CDR3 sequence: CASSVERSTDTQYF. CDR3 DNA sequence: TGTGCCAGCAGCGTAGAGAGGAGCACAGATACGCAGTATTTT.

This chain connects TRBV5-1 to TRBJ1-1, with TRBD1 matching over 9 bases. Germline V gene sequence: CDR1 SGHRS, CDR2 YFSETQ. This CDR3 region has 15 residues. Trimming removed 1 base from V and 5 bases from J; junction bases left unmatched: 6. The CDR3 protein is CASSLTGGAGTEAFF. In DNA, the CDR3 is TGCGCCAGCAGCTTGACAGGGGGCGCAGGTACTGAAGCTTTCTTT. Looking up the rest from reference TRBV5-1 and TRBJ1-1 gives the full variable domain: KAGVTQTPRYLIKTRGQQVTLSCSPISGHRSVSWYQQTPGQGLQFLFEYFSETQRNKGNFPGRFSGRQFSNSRSEMNVSTLELGDSALYLCASSLTGGAGTEAFFGQGTRLTVV.

The chain is built from TRBV3-1 (or the pseudogene TRBV3-2) and TRBJ2-5, with 10 bases that match TRBD2. J gave up 1 base and V 6 bases, and 2 bases lay outside the gene matches. CDR3 size: 14 residues. CDR1 and CDR2 from the germline V gene are LGHDT and YNNKEL (reference sequence). CDR3 in DNA: TGTGCCAGCAGTCGGACTAGCGGCCAAGAGACCCAGTACTTC. Protein sequence: CASSRTSGQETQYF.

The CDR3 region is CASSPEKGQQNSPLHF. The DNA for the CDR3 is TGTGCCAGCAGCCCCGAAAAGGGACAGCAAAATTCACCCCTCCACTTT. The V gene is TRBV9, the J gene TRBJ1-6; 7 bases are shared with TRBD1. The CDR3 has 16 amino acids. Per the germline V gene, CDR1 is SGDLS and CDR2 is YYNGEE. V gave up 4 bases and J gave up 7 bases; unmatched junction bases: 11.

This clone was detected once. V and J are TRBV12-3 or TRBV12-4 and TRBJ1-1; D is perhaps TRBD1 (5 bases). Trimming shortened V by 10 bases and J by 10 bases, and 22 bases separated the two germline ends. The CDR3 is made up of 13 amino acids. CDR3 amino acids: CAIGTGVDYRAFF. The CDR3 region has the DNA TGTGCCATCGGGACTGGGGTCGATTATAGAGCTTTCTTT.

J is TRBJ2-7 and V is TRBV11-3; no firm D call. Germline CDR1 reads SGHNT; CDR2 reads YENEEA. This CDR3 is 12 amino acids long. The V gene lost 0 bases and the J gene lost 3 bases, with 3 bases spanning the gap. The CDR3 is CASSLDGYEQYF. CDR3 DNA sequence: TGTGCCAGCAGCTTAGACGGCTACGAGCAGTACTTC.